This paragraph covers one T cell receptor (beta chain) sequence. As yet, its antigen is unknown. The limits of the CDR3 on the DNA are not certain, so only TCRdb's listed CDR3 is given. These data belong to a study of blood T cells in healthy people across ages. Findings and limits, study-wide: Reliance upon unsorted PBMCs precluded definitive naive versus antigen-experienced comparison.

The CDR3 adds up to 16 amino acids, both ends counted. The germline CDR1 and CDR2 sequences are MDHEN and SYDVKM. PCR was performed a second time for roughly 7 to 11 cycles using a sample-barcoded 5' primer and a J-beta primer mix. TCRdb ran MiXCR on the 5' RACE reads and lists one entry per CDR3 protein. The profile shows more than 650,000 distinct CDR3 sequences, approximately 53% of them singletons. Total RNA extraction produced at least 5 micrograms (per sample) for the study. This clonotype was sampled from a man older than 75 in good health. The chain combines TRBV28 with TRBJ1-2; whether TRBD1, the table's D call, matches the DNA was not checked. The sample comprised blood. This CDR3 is CASSSPPFRGRSGYTF.